These T cell receptor beta chains were read from a single sample in a study of blood T cell repertoires in COVID-19. Sequencing used immunoSEQ multiplex PCR; TCRdb keeps in-frame clones, though not all of them. The data hold about 220,000 clones, with under 90% observed a single time. The sequenced sample was peripheral blood. The source is a man aged 30-40 years with active or convalescent COVID-19. Both conserved end residues are part of each CDR3. D genes are given only for firm matches. Clone size appears in some rows only: once, few, many, or a class for an expanded clone.

j_call,d_call,v_call,clone_size,cdr3_aa,cdr3_nt
TRBJ1-1,.,TRBV4-2,.,CASTPQQNRVPSGPNTNTEAFF,TGTGCCAGCACCCCGCAACAAAACAGGGTACCATCGGGCCCAAACACGAACACTGAAGCTTTCTTT
TRBJ2-7,TRBD1,TRBV5-1,few,CASSSGTGDYEQYF,TGCGCCAGCAGCTCCGGGACAGGGGACTACGAGCAGTACTTC
TRBJ2-7,TRBD2,TRBV30,.,CAWSGRARLAGKINEQYF,TGTGCCTGGAGTGGAAGGGCCCGGCTAGCGGGTAAGATCAACGAGCAGTACTTC
TRBJ1-4,.,TRBV19,.,CASSIAGDVREKLFF,TGTGCCAGTAGTATAGCAGGGGATGTCCGTGAAAAACTGTTTTTT
TRBJ2-3,.,TRBV7-2,.,CASSPNSRGGGPSDTQYF,TGTGCCAGCAGCCCAAATTCAAGGGGGGGAGGGCCCTCAGATACGCAGTATTTT
TRBJ2-2,TRBD1,TRBV4-2,.,CASSLRDRGTGELFF,TGTGCCAGCAGCCTCCGGGACAGGGGGACCGGGGAGCTGTTTTTT
TRBJ1-5,.,TRBV6-5,once,CASSYGQFNQPQHF,TGTGCCAGCAGTTATGGGCAGTTTAATCAGCCCCAGCATTTT
TRBJ2-3,TRBD2,TRBV3-1/TRBV3-2,.,CASSRPARLAGGPNTQYF,TGTGCCAGCAGCCGTCCAGCCCGGTTAGCGGGAGGACCGAATACGCAGTATTTT
TRBJ1-5,.,TRBV5-5,.,CASSLVYQRGFNQPQHF,TGTGCCAGCAGCTTGGTGTATCAAAGGGGATTCAATCAGCCCCAGCATTTT
TRBJ2-5,.,TRBV9,.,CASSVNPSSGTQETQYF,TGTGCCAGCAGCGTAAATCCAAGTTCGGGGACACAAGAGACCCAGTACTTC
TRBJ2-2,.,TRBV9,.,CASSVSGNTGELFF,TGTGCCAGCAGCGTGTCCGGGAACACCGGGGAGCTGTTTTTT
TRBJ2-1,.,TRBV6-5,.,CATGEVSYNEQFF,TGTGCCACCGGGGAGGTAAGCTACAATGAGCAGTTCTTC
TRBJ2-1,TRBD1,TRBV29-1,.,CSVEVGFGTGRNEQFF,TGCAGCGTTGAGGTTGGGTTCGGGACAGGCCGGAATGAGCAGTTCTTC
TRBJ2-3,.,TRBV5-1,.,CASSFSEGTDTQYF,TGCGCCAGCAGCTTCTCCGAGGGCACAGATACGCAGTATTTT
TRBJ1-4,TRBD1,TRBV6-5,.,CASRDRGNNEKLFF,TGTGCCAGCAGGGACAGGGGAAATAATGAAAAACTGTTTTTT
TRBJ1-6,.,TRBV18,.,CASSPEQWAAYNSPLHF,TGTGCCAGCTCACCAGAACAGTGGGCTGCCTATAATTCACCCCTCCACTTT
TRBJ1-1,.,TRBV28,.,CASSFGGTNTEAFF,TGTGCCAGCAGTTTCGGGGGGACGAACACTGAAGCTTTCTTT
TRBJ1-2,TRBD1,TRBV5-1,.,CASSEETGTLSGYTF,TGCGCCAGCAGCGAGGAGACAGGGACCTTGAGTGGCTACACCTTC
TRBJ2-7,.,TRBV28,.,CASSRGREQYF,TGTGCCAGCAGTCGCGGTCGGGAGCAGTACTTC
TRBJ1-5,.,TRBV7-9,.,CASSPLGGSNQPQHF,TGTGCCAGCAGCCCCCTGGGGGGGAGCAATCAGCCCCAGCATTTT
TRBJ2-1,TRBD2,TRBV27,.,CASSSATSGSLNEQFF,TGTGCCAGCAGTTCGGCGACTAGCGGGAGTTTAAATGAGCAGTTCTTC
TRBJ2-1,TRBD2,TRBV7-2,.,CAGTSGRPDNEQFF,TGTGCCGGGACTAGCGGGAGACCCGACAATGAGCAGTTCTTC
TRBJ2-7,TRBD2,TRBV6-5,.,CASCKAGTSNYEQYF,TGTGCCAGCTGCAAGGCCGGGACTAGTAACTACGAGCAGTACTTC
TRBJ2-2,TRBD1,TRBV2,.,CASSPTGVPGELFF,TGTGCCAGCAGTCCTACAGGGGTCCCCGGGGAGCTGTTTTTT
TRBJ1-2,.,TRBV28,.,CASHRAGGYGYTF,TGTGCCAGTCACAGGGCGGGGGGCTATGGCTACACCTTC
TRBJ1-1,.,TRBV18,once,CASSPPRGGTKTEAFF,TGTGCCAGCTCACCACCGAGGGGGGGAACTAAGACTGAAGCTTTCTTT
TRBJ2-3,TRBD2,TRBV19,.,CASSIGPLAGFTDTQYF,TGTGCCAGTAGTATAGGTCCGCTAGCGGGGTTCACAGATACGCAGTATTTT